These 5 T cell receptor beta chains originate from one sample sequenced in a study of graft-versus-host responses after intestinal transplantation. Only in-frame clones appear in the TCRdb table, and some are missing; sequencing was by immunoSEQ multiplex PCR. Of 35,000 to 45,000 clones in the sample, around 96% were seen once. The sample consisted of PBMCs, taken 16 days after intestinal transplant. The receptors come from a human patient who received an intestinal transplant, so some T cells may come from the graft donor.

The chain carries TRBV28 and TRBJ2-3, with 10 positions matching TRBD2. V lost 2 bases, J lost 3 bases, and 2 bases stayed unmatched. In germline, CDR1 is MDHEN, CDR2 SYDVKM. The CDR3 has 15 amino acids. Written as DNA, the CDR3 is TGTGCCAGCAGTTTACTTAGCGGGAGGACAGATACGCAGTATTTT. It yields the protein CASSLLSGRTDTQYF.

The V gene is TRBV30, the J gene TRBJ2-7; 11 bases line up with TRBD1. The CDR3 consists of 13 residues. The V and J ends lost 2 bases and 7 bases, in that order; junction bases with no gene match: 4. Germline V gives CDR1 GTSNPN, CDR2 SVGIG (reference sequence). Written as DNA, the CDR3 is TGTGCCTGGAGTAGGACAGGGGGCTGGGAGCAGTACTTC. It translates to CAWSRTGGWEQYF.

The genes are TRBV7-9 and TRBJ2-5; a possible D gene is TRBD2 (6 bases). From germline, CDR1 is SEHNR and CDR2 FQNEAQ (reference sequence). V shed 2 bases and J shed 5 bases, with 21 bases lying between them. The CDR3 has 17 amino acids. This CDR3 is CASSLSVLRDRRETQYF. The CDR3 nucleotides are TGTGCCAGCAGCTTAAGTGTATTGCGGGATAGGAGGGAGACCCAGTACTTC.

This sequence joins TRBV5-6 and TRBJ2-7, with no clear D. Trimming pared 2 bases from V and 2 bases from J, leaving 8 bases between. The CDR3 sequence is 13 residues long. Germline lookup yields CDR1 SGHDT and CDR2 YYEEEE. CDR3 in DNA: TGTGCCAGCAGCTTCGGCAGGCCCTACGAGCAGTACTTC. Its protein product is CASSFGRPYEQYF.

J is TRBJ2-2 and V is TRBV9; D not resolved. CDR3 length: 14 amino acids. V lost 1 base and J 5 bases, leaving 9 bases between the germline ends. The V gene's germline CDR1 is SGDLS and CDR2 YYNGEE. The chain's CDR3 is CASSVQGLTGELFF. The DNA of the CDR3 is TGTGCCAGCAGCGTACAAGGGTTGACCGGGGAGCTGTTTTTT.